This T cell receptor (beta chain) is drawn from a study of T cells in tuberculosis. Background on the study: A South African cohort included IGRA-negative adolescents, latently infected IGRA-positive adolescents and adults with active tuberculosis.

On this clone: What it recognizes is unknown.

HIV-seronegative South African adults aged 18 years or older had newly diagnosed active tuberculosis. Each donor contributed about 100,000 T cells on average, unsorted. The CDR3 loop spans 14 amino acids. From germline, CDR1 is SGHTA and CDR2 FQGNSA. V shed 6 bases, J shed 5 bases, and the junction held 8 bases outside the gene matches. Whole-study findings and limits: Smaller alpha distances in active tuberculosis partly reflected shorter CDR3-alpha lengths.

The assay was immunoSEQ multiplex PCR, and TCRdb's table has in-frame clones only and misses some. Among around 10,000 clones listed, about 93% were seen once. The source material was PBMCs. The clonotype originates from an adult with tuberculosis. This rearrangement joins TRBV7-2 to TRBJ2-3; TRBD2 matches at 7 bases. CDR3 sequence reads: CASRESGEQDTQYF. CDR3 bases: TGTGCCAGCAGAGAGAGCGGGGAGCAAGATACGCAGTATTTT.